Listed below are T cell receptor beta chains from one sample, sequenced in a study of blood T cells in healthy people across ages. TCRdb reprocessed the 5' RACE reads via MiXCR and lists one record per CDR3 protein. The repertoire holds about 800,000 distinct CDR3 sequences, with 20% to 25% as singletons. The sample was also linked to a second study, of T cells of mothers and their children.

Source material: blood. These receptors originate from a boy aged 10-17 years in good health. CDR3s include the opening cysteine and the closing phenylalanine or tryptophan. Fields, in order: CDR3 DNA, CDR3 protein, J gene, CDR3 length, V gene, clone size, D gene. A D gene is named only where the DNA matches it firmly. Rows may omit the clone size; those that give it use once, few, many or a size class.

CDR3nt: TGCGCCAGCAGCCAGCAGCCGGACGGACTTAACTACAATGAGCAGTTCTTC
CDR3aa: CASSQQPDGLNYNEQFF
j_gene: TRBJ2-1
len: 17
v_gene: TRBV4-3
abundance: -
d_gene: -

CDR3nt: TGTGCCAGCAGCTTAGATGGGAGATCGAATGAGCAGTTCTTC
CDR3aa: CASSLDGRSNEQFF
j_gene: TRBJ2-1
len: 14
v_gene: TRBV7-3
abundance: few
d_gene: -

CDR3nt: TGCAGTGCCCCATGGGGCACAGATACGCAGTATTTT
CDR3aa: CSAPWGTDTQYF
j_gene: TRBJ2-3
len: 12
v_gene: TRBV20-1
abundance: -
d_gene: -

CDR3nt: TGTGCCAGCAGTGTGGTTAGCGCGGGCTACAATGAGCAGTTCTTC
CDR3aa: CASSVVSAGYNEQFF
j_gene: TRBJ2-1
len: 15
v_gene: TRBV28
abundance: -
d_gene: -

CDR3nt: TGTGCCAGCAGCCATATATTGGTGGGGCCGCCTCAAGAGACCCAGTACTTC
CDR3aa: CASSHILVGPPQETQYF
j_gene: TRBJ2-5
len: 17
v_gene: TRBV12-3/TRBV12-4
abundance: few
d_gene: -

CDR3nt: TGTGCCAGCAGCCCACAGGACTACGAGCAGTACTTC
CDR3aa: CASSPQDYEQYF
j_gene: TRBJ2-7
len: 12
v_gene: TRBV6-2/TRBV6-3
abundance: -
d_gene: -

CDR3nt: TGCAGTGCTAGCCCCGGGACTGGCGGGGGAGAGACCCAGTACTTC
CDR3aa: CSASPGTGGGETQYF
j_gene: TRBJ2-5
len: 15
v_gene: TRBV20-1
abundance: -
d_gene: TRBD2

CDR3nt: TGCAGCGTTGATGTAGGGGGCGCAGATACGCAGTATTTT
CDR3aa: CSVDVGGADTQYF
j_gene: TRBJ2-3
len: 13
v_gene: TRBV29-1
abundance: few
d_gene: TRBD1

CDR3nt: TGCGCCAGCAGCCAAGTAGGCGGGGGCCAAGTGACCCAGTACTTC
CDR3aa: CASSQVGGGQVTQYF
j_gene: TRBJ2-5
len: 15
v_gene: TRBV4-1
abundance: few
d_gene: -

CDR3nt: TGTGCCAGCAGCTTAGAGGCGGTCTTGGAGACCCAGTACTTC
CDR3aa: CASSLEAVLETQYF
j_gene: TRBJ2-5
len: 14
v_gene: TRBV11-2
abundance: -
d_gene: -

CDR3nt: TGCAGTGCTGCCGGGACGGCCTACAATGAGGAGTTCTTC
CDR3aa: CSAAGTAYNEEFF
j_gene: TRBJ2-1
len: 13
v_gene: TRBV20-1
abundance: -
d_gene: -

CDR3nt: TGTGCCAGCAGTTACCCCCCCTGGGAAACAGATACGCAGTATTTT
CDR3aa: CASSYPPWETDTQYF
j_gene: TRBJ2-3
len: 15
v_gene: TRBV6-2/TRBV6-3
abundance: -
d_gene: -

CDR3nt: TGTGCCAGCAGCCCAAGGACAGGGGACAGCTCCTACGAGCAGTACTTC
CDR3aa: CASSPRTGDSSYEQYF
j_gene: TRBJ2-7
len: 16
v_gene: TRBV14
abundance: few
d_gene: TRBD1

CDR3nt: TGTGCCAGCAGCTTCGACCTGCCGAGCGAGCAGTACTTC
CDR3aa: CASSFDLPSEQYF
j_gene: TRBJ2-7
len: 13
v_gene: TRBV7-2
abundance: -
d_gene: -

CDR3nt: TGCAGCGTTGAATCCGGGCCGACGAACACCGGGGAGCTGTTTTTT
CDR3aa: CSVESGPTNTGELFF
j_gene: TRBJ2-2
len: 15
v_gene: TRBV29-1
abundance: -
d_gene: -

CDR3nt: TGTGCCAGCAGTTTACAGGGGGCCTGCGAGCAGTACTTC
CDR3aa: CASSLQGACEQYF
j_gene: TRBJ2-7
len: 13
v_gene: TRBV12-3/TRBV12-4
abundance: few
d_gene: TRBD1

CDR3nt: TGCGCCAGCAGCCGGACTAGCGCTTACTACAATGAGCAGTTCTTC
CDR3aa: CASSRTSAYYNEQFF
j_gene: TRBJ2-1
len: 15
v_gene: TRBV4-1
abundance: -
d_gene: TRBD2

CDR3nt: TGTGCCAGCAGCTTAGAAGCGGGCCCTGGGTCCTACGAGCAGTACTTC
CDR3aa: CASSLEAGPGSYEQYF
j_gene: TRBJ2-7
len: 16
v_gene: TRBV11-2
abundance: -
d_gene: -

CDR3nt: TGTGCCAGCAGACGGCGAGGGGCGAAGGAGACCCAGTACTTC
CDR3aa: CASRRRGAKETQYF
j_gene: TRBJ2-5
len: 14
v_gene: TRBV28
abundance: few
d_gene: -

CDR3nt: TGTGCCAGCAGTTACTTCTCCAGGAGGTCCTACGAGCAGTACTTC
CDR3aa: CASSYFSRRSYEQYF
j_gene: TRBJ2-7
len: 15
v_gene: TRBV6-5
abundance: once
d_gene: -

CDR3nt: TGCGCCAGCAGCTTGGCTTCGGGGCGGGATGAGCAGTTCTTC
CDR3aa: CASSLASGRDEQFF
j_gene: TRBJ2-1
len: 14
v_gene: TRBV5-1
abundance: -
d_gene: -

CDR3nt: TGCGCCAGCAGACGAGACGGGTCCGATGAGCAGTTCTTC
CDR3aa: CASRRDGSDEQFF
j_gene: TRBJ2-1
len: 13
v_gene: TRBV5-1
abundance: -
d_gene: -

CDR3nt: TGTGCCATCAGTGACACGGGGCGCGATGGCTACACCTTC
CDR3aa: CAISDTGRDGYTF
j_gene: TRBJ1-2
len: 13
v_gene: TRBV10-3
abundance: once
d_gene: -

CDR3nt: TGTGCCAGCAGGAGGGACAGGGGCACTGAGCAGTTCTTC
CDR3aa: CASRRDRGTEQFF
j_gene: TRBJ2-1
len: 13
v_gene: TRBV27
abundance: -
d_gene: TRBD1

CDR3nt: TGTGCCAGCAGCACGGGACAGAGGAGGAATGAGCAGTTCTTC
CDR3aa: CASSTGQRRNEQFF
j_gene: TRBJ2-1
len: 14
v_gene: TRBV6-5
abundance: -
d_gene: TRBD1

CDR3nt: TGTGCCAGCAGCTTATCACCGGGACAGGGCTACGAGCAGTACTTC
CDR3aa: CASSLSPGQGYEQYF
j_gene: TRBJ2-7
len: 15
v_gene: TRBV7-9
abundance: few
d_gene: TRBD1